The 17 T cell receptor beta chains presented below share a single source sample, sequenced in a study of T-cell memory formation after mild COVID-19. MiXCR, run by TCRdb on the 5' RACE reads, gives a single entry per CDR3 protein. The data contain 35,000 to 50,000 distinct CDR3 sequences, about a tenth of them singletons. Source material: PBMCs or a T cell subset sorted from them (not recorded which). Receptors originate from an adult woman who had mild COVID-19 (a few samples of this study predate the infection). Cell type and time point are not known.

The CDR3: CASSPQGAAVYNEQFF. The CDR3 DNA reads TGTGCCAGCAGCCCCCAGGGGGCCGCGGTCTACAATGAGCAGTTCTTC. The chain joins TRBV7-3 to TRBJ2-1; 8 bases match TRBD1. Looked up from germline, CDR1 is SGHTA and CDR2 is FQGTGA. The trim removed 5 bases at V and 3 bases at J, leaving 9 bases unmatched. The length of the CDR3 is 16 residues.

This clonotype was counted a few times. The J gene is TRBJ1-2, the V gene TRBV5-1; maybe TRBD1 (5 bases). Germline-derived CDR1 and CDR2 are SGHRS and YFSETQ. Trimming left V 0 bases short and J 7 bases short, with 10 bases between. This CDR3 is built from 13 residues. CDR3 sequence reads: CASSLDQGGGYTF. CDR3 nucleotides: TGCGCCAGCAGCTTGGACCAGGGAGGTGGCTACACCTTC.

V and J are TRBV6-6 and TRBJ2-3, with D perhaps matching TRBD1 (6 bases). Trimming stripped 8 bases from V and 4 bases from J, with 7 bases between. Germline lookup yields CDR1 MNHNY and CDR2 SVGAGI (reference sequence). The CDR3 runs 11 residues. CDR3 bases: TGTGCCAGCGGGGGCCCAGATACGCAGTATTTT. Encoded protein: CASGGPDTQYF.

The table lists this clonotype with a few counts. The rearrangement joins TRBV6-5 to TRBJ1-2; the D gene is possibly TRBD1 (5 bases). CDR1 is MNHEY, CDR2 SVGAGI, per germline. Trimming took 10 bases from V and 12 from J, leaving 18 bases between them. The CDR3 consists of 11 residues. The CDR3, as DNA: TGTGCCACCAGGGCCGATCGGAGGGACACCTTC. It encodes CATRADRRDTF.

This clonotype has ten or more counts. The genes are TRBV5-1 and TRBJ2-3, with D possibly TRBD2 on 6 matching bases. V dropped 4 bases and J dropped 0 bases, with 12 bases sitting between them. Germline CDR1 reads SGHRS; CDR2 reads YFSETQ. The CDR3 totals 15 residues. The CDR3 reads CASSPSSVSTDTQYF. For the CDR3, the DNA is TGCGCCAGCAGCCCGTCTAGCGTGAGCACAGATACGCAGTATTTT.

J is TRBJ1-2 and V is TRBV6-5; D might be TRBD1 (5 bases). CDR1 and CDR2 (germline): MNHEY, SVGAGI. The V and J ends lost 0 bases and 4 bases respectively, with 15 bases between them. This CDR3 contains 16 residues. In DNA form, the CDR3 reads TGTGCCAGCAGTTACTCTGCAGGGAGGACTTCCTATGGCTACACCTTC. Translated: CASSYSAGRTSYGYTF.

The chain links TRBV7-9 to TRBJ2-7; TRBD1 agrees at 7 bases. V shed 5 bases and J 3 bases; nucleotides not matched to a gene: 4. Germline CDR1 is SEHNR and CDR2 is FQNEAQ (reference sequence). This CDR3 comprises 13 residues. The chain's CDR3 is CASSLGQLYEQYF. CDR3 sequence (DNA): TGTGCCAGCAGCCTGGGACAGCTCTACGAGCAGTACTTC.

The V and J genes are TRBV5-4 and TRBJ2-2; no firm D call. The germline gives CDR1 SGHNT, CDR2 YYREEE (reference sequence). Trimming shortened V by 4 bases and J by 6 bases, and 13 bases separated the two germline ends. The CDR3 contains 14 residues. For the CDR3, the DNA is TGTGCCAGCAGCCCCGGGCCTCAGGCCGGGGAGCTGTTTTTT. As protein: CASSPGPQAGELFF.

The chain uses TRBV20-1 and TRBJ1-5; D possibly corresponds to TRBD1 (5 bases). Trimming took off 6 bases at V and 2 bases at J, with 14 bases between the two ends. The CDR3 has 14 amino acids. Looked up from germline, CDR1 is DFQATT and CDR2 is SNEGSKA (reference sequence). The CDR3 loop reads CSARDPRGNQPQHF. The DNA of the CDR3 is TGCAGTGCGCGGGACCCGAGGGGCAATCAGCCCCAGCATTTT.

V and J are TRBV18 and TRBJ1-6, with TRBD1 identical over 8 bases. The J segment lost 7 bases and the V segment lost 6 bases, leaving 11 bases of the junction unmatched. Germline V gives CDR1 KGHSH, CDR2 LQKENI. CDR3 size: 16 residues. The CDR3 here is CASSPGTGGRNSPLHF. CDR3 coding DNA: TGTGCCAGCTCGCCGGGAACAGGGGGTCGAAATTCACCCCTCCACTTT.

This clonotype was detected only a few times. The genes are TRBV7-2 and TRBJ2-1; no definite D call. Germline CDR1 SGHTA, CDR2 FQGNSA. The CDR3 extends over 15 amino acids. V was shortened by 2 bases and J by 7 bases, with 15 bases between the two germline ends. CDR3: CASSLRSRKGNEQFF. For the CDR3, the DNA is TGTGCCAGCAGCTTACGTTCTCGTAAGGGTAATGAGCAGTTCTTC.

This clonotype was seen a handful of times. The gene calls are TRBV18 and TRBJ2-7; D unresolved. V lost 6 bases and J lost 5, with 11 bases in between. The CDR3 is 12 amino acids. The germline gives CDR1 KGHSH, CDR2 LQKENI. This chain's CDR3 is CASSPVGHEQYF. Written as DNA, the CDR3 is TGTGCCAGCTCGCCGGTCGGACACGAGCAGTACTTC.

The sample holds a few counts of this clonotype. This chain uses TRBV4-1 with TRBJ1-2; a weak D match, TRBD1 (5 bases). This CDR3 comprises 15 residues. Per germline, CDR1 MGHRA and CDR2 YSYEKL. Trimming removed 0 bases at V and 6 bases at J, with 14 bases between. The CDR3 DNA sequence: TGCGCCAGCAGCCAAGATCGGGCACAGGCCAATGGCTACACCTTC. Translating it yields CASSQDRAQANGYTF.

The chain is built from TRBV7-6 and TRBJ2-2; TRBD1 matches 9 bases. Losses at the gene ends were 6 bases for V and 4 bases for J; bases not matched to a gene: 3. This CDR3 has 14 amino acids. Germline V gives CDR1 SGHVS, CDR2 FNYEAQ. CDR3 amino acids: CASRKTGGTGELFF. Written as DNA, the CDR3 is TGTGCCAGCAGGAAGACAGGGGGCACCGGGGAGCTGTTTTTT.

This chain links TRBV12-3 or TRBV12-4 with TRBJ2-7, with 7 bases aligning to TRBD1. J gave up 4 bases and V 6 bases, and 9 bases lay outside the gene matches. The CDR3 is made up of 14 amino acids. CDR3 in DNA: TGTGCCAGCAGCCCCGGGACAGCAACTTACGAGCAGTACTTC. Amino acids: CASSPGTATYEQYF.

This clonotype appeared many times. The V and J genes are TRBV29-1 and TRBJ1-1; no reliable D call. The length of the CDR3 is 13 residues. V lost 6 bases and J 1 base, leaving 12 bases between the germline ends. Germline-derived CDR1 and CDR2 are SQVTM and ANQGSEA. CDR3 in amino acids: CSVTLQTNTEAFF. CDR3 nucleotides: TGCAGCGTCACCCTCCAAACGAACACTGAAGCTTTCTTT.

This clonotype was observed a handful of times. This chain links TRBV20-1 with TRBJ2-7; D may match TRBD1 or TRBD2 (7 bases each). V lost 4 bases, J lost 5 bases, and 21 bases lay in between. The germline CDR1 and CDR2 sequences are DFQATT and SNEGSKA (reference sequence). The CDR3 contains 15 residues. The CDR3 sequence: CSATPNSGGGDEQYF. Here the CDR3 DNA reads TGCAGTGCTACCCCCAATTCAGGGGGAGGGGACGAGCAGTACTTC.